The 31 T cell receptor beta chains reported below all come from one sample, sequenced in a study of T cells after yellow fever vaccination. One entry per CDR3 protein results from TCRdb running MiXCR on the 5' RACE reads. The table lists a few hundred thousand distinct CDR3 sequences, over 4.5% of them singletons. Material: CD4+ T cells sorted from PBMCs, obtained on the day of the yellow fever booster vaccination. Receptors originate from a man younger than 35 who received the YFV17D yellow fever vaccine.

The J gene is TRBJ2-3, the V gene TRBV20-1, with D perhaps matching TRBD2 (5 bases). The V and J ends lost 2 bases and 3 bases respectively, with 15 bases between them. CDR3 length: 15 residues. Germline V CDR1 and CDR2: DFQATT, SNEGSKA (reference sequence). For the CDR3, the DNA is TGCAGTGCTAGAAGCCCACACCGGGGTACAGATACGCAGTATTTT. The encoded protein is CSARSPHRGTDTQYF.

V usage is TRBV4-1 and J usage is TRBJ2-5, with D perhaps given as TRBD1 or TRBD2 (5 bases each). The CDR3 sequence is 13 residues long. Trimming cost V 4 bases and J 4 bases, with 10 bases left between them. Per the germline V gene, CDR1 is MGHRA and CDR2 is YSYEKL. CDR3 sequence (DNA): TGCGCCAGCAGCCTCCTGGGGACAGAGACCCAGTACTTC. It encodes CASSLLGTETQYF.

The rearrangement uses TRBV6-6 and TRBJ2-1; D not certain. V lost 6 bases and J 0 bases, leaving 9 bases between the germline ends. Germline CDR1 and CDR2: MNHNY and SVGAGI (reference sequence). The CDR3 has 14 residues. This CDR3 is CASSPGLSYNEQFF. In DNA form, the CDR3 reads TGTGCCAGCAGCCCAGGCCTCTCCTACAATGAGCAGTTCTTC.

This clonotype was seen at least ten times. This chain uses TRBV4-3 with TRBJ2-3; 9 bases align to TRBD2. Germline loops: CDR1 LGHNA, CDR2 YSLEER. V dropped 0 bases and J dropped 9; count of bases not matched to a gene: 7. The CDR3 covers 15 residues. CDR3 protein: CASSQDGTSYFTQYF. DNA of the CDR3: TGCGCCAGCAGCCAAGACGGGACTAGCTATTTCACGCAGTATTTT.

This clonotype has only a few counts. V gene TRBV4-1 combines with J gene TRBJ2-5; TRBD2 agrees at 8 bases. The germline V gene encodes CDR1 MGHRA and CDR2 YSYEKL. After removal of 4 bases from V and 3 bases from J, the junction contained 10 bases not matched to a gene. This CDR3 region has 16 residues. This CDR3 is CASSLGIAGRKETQYF. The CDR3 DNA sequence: TGCGCCAGCAGCCTCGGGATAGCGGGGCGTAAAGAGACCCAGTACTTC.

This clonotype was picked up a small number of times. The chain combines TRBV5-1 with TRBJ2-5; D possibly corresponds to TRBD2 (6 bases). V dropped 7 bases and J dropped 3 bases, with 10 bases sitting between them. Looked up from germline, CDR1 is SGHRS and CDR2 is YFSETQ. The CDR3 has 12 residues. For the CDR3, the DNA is TGCGCCAGCGCGACGGGGGAAGAGACCCAGTACTTC. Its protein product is CASATGEETQYF. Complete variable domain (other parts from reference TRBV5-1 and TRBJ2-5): KAGVTQTPRYLIKTRGQQVTLSCSPISGHRSVSWYQQTPGQGLQFLFEYFSETQRNKGNFPGRFSGRQFSNSRSEMNVSTLELGDSALYLCASATGEETQYFGPGTRLLVL.

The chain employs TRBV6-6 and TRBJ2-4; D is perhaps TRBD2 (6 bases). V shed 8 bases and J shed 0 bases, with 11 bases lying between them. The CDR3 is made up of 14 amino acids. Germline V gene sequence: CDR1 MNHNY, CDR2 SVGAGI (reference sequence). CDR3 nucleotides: TGTGCCAGCTGGACGGGACTAGCCAAAAACATTCAGTACTTC. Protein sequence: CASWTGLAKNIQYF.

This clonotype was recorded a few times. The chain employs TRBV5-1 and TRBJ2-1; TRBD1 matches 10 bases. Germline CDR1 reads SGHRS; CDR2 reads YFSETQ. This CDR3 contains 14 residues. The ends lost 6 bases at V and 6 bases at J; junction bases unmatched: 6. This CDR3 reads CASTLGDRGNEQFF. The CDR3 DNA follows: TGCGCCAGCACCCTAGGGGACAGGGGCAATGAGCAGTTCTTC.

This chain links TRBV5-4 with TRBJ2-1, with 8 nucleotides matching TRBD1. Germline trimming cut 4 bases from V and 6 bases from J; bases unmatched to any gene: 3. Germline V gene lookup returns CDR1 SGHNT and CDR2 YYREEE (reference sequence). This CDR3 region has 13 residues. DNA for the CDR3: TGTGCCAGCAGCCGAGACAGGGGCAATGAGCAGTTCTTC. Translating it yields CASSRDRGNEQFF.

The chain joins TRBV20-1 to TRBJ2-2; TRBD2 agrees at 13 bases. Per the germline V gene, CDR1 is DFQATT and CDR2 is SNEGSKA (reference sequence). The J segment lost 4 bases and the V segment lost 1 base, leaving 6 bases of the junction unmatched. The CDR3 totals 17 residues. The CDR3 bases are TGCAGTGCTAGAGCGACTAGCGGGGGGCGGGGCACCGGGGAGCTGTTTTTT. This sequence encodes CSARATSGGRGTGELFF.

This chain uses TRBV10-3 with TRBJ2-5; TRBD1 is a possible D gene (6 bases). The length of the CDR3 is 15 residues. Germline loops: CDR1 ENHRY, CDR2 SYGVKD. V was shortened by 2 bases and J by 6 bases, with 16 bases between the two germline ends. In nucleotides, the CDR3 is TGTGCCATCAGTGAGACAGGGAGAAGAGGACAGACCCAGTACTTC. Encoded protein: CAISETGRRGQTQYF.

CDR3 loop: CASSLRLSYEQYV. The CDR3 DNA follows: TGTGCCAGCAGCTTGAGACTTTCCTACGAGCAGTACGTC. The rearrangement uses TRBV5-6 and TRBJ2-7, with D unclear. V lost 1 base to trimming and J lost 1 base, with 6 bases between them. Germline V gene data show CDR1 as SGHDT and CDR2 as YYEEEE. The CDR3 runs to 13 residues.

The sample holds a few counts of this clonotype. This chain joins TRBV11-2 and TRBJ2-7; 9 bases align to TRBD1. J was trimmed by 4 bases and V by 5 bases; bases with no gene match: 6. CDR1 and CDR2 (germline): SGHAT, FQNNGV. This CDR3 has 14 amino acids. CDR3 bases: TGTGCCAGCAGCCTTACAGGGGGCGTTTACGAGCAGTACTTC. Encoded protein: CASSLTGGVYEQYF.

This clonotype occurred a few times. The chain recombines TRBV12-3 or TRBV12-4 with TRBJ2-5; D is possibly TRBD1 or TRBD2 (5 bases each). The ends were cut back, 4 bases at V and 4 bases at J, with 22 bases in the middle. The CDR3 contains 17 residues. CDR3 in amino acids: CASSSKTGASWGETQYF. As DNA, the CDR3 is TGTGCCAGCAGTTCAAAAACCGGGGCCTCTTGGGGAGAGACCCAGTACTTC.

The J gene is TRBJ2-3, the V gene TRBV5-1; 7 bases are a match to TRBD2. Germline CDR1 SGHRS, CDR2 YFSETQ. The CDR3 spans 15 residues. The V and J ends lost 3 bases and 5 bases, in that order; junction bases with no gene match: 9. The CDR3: CASSSLGGSGDTQYF. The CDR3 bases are TGCGCCAGCAGCTCCCTCGGGGGGTCCGGAGATACGCAGTATTTT.

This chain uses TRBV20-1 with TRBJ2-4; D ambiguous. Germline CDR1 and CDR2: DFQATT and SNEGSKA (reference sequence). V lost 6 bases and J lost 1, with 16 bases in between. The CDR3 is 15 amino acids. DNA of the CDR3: TGCAGTGCCAGGTTGGCCTCACGGGCCAAAAACATTCAGTACTTC. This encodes CSARLASRAKNIQYF.

CDR3 residues: CATSDPGQRQTQYF. DNA for the CDR3: TGTGCCACCAGTGACCCGGGACAGCGACAGACCCAGTACTTC. The V gene is TRBV24-1, the J gene TRBJ2-5, with TRBD1 matching over 7 bases. This CDR3 comprises 14 residues. The J segment lost 6 bases and the V segment lost 4 bases, leaving 7 bases of the junction unmatched. Germline loops: CDR1 KGHDR, CDR2 SFDVKD.

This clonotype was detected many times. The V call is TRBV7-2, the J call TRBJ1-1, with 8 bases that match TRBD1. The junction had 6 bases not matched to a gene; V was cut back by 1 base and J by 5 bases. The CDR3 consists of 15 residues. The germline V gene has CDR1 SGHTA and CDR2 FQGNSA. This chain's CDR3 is CASSLVGQGGTEAFF. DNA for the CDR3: TGTGCCAGCAGCTTAGTAGGACAGGGAGGGACTGAAGCTTTCTTT.

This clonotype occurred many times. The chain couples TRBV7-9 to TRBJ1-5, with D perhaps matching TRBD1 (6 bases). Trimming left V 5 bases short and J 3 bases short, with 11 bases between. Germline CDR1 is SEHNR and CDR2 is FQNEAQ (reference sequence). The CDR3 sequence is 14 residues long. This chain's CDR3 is CASSLTGNNQPQHF. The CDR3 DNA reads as TGTGCCAGCAGCCTTACAGGGAACAATCAGCCCCAGCATTTT.

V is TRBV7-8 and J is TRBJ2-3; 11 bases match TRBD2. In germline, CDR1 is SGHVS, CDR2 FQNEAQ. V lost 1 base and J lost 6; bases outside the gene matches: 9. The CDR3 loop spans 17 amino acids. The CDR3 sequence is CASSLVPSGGLGDTQYF. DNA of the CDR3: TGTGCCAGCAGCTTAGTGCCTAGCGGGGGGTTAGGGGATACGCAGTATTTT.

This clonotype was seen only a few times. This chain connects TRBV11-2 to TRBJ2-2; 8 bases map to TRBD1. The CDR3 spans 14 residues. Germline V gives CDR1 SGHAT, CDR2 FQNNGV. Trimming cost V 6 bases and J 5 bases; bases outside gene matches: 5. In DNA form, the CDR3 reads TGTGCCAGCAGGAGGGACAGGTTGACCGGGGAGCTGTTTTTT. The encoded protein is CASRRDRLTGELFF.

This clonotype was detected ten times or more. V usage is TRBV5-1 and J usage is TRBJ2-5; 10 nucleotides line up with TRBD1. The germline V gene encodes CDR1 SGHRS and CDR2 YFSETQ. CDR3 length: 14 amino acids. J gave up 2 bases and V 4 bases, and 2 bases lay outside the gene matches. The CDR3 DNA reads TGCGCCAGCAGCCCGGGACAGGGGCAAGAGACCCAGTACTTC. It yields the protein CASSPGQGQETQYF.

Here the CDR3 DNA reads TGTGCCAGCGGCCCCGAGGGGGTTGGGGAGCTGTTTTTT. This translates into CASGPEGVGELFF. The V and J genes are TRBV11-2 and TRBJ2-2; perhaps TRBD1 as D (6 bases). V lost 8 bases to trimming and J lost 8 bases, with 15 bases between them. CDR1 and CDR2 from the germline V gene are SGHAT and FQNNGV. The CDR3 sequence is 13 residues long.

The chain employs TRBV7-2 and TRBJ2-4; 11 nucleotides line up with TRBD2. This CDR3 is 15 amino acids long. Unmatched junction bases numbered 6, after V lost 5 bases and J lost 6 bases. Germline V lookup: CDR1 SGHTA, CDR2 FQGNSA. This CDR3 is CASSEQLAGGNIQYF. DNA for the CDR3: TGTGCCAGCAGCGAACAGCTAGCGGGGGGAAACATTCAGTACTTC.

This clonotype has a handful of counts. CDR3 bases: TGTGCCAGCAGCGGAGCGGGGGGCCAAGAGACCCAGTACTTC. Amino acids: CASSGAGGQETQYF. This chain links TRBV9 with TRBJ2-5; 9 bases are a match to TRBD2. With V trimmed by 3 bases and J by 1 base, 1 base remained unmatched. The length of the CDR3 is 14 residues. Germline V gene sequence: CDR1 SGDLS, CDR2 YYNGEE.

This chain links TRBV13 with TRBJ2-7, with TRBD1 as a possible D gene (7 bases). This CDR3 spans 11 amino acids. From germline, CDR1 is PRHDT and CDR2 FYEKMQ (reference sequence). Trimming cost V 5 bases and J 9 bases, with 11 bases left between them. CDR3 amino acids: CASSPGDRQYF. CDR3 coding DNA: TGTGCCAGCAGCCCGGGGGACAGGCAGTACTTC.

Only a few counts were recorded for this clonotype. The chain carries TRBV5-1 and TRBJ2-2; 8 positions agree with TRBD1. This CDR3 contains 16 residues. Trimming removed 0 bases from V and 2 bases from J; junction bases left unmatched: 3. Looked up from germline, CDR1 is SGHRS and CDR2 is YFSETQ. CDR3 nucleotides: TGCGCCAGCAGCTTGGAATCAGGGGGCAACACCGGGGAGCTGTTTTTT. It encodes CASSLESGGNTGELFF.

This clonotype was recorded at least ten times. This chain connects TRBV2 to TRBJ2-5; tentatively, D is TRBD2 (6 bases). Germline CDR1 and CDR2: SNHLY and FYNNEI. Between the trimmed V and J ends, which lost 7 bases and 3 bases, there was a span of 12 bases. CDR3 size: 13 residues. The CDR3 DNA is TGTGCCAGCAAGGCTAGCGTTGAAGAGACCCAGTACTTC. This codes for CASKASVEETQYF.

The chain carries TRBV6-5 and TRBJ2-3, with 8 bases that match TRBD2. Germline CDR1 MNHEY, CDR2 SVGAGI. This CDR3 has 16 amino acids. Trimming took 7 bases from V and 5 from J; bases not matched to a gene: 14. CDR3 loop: CASKRAGASGRDTQYF. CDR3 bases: TGTGCCAGCAAGAGGGCTGGGGCTAGCGGGCGAGATACGCAGTATTTT.

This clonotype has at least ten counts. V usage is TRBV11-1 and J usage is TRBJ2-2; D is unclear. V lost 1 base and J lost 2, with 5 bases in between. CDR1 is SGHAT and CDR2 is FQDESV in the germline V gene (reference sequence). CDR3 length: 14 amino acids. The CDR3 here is CASSLVPNTGELFF. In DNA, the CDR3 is TGTGCCAGCAGCTTAGTTCCTAACACCGGGGAGCTGTTTTTT.

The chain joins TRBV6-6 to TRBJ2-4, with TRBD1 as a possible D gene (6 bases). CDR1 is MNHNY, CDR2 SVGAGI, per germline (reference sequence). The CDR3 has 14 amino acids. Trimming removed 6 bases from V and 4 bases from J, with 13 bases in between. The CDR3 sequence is CASSNREGKNIQYF. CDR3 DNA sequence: TGTGCCAGCAGCAACAGGGAAGGGAAAAACATTCAGTACTTC.